The 2 T cell receptor beta chains in this list originate from one sample, sequenced in a study of blood T cell repertoires in COVID-19. Produced via immunoSEQ multiplex PCR; TCRdb's table is partial and in-frame only. The sample carries about 190,000 clones, roughly three quarters recorded once. Sample: PBMCs or T cells enriched from blood (not recorded which). The receptors stem from a woman aged 50 to 60 with acute COVID-19.

This chain links TRBV18 with TRBJ1-1, with 7 bases that match TRBD1. The CDR3 loop spans 14 amino acids. Germline V CDR1 and CDR2: KGHSH, LQKENI. The junction had 7 bases not matched to a gene; V was cut back by 5 bases and J by 4 bases. CDR3 sequence reads: CASSAGQAGTEAFF. DNA for the CDR3: TGTGCCAGCTCAGCCGGACAGGCGGGCACTGAAGCTTTCTTT.

The chain recombines TRBV19 with TRBJ1-1; perhaps TRBD1 as D (5 bases). CDR1 is LNHDA, CDR2 SQIVND, per germline (reference sequence). Deletions cut 3 bases from V and 1 base from J, with 9 bases between. CDR3 size: 14 residues. In DNA, the CDR3 is TGTGCCAGTAGTATGACAGCAGGGAACACTGAAGCTTTCTTT. This translates into CASSMTAGNTEAFF.